This TCR beta chain was retrieved from a study of cytomegalovirus exposure and HLA in healthy donors. Study findings and constraints: In a later analysis, parvovirus B19, influenza, CMV and Epstein-Barr virus appeared linked to several top co-occurrence clusters. In a later analysis, across HLA loci, associated TCR counts were highest for DRB1, lowest for HLA-C.

V lost 6 bases to trimming and J lost 7 bases; unmatched junction nucleotides: 7. CDR3 length: 14 amino acids. Germline CDR1 reads MDHEN; CDR2 reads SYDVKM. 13 Jbeta primers and 60 Vbeta primers were used for the PCR. The repertoire was sequenced with immunoSEQ multiplex PCR; TCRdb's copy has only in-frame clones and lacks some. The sample includes 55,000 to 75,000 clones, approximately 81% seen only once; the top ten take 7.4%. A remark on this clone: Its antigen is unknown.

The rearrangement joins TRBV28 to TRBJ2-5; TRBD1 aligns across 11 bases. The specimen sequenced was PBMCs. This clonotype was sampled from a young woman in good health and CMV-seropositive. The CDR3 DNA is TGTGCCAGCAGCCGCGGACAGGGGGCGCGGACCCAGTACTTC. It translates to CASSRGQGARTQYF.